Listed below are T cell receptor beta chains from one sample, sequenced in a study of T cells in Graves' hyperthyroidism and ophthalmopathy. TCRdb fed the multiplex PCR reads into MiXCR, producing one record per CDR3 protein. The data show about 560,000 distinct CDR3 sequences, around 46% seen once. The sequencing input was peripheral blood or thyroid tissue (not recorded which). The receptors were gathered from a woman aged 18 to 35 with Graves' hyperthyroidism. The CDR3 runs from the conserved cysteine through the conserved F or W. The D gene is left open where the match is weak. Clone size appears in some rows only: once, few, many, or a class for an expanded clone.

cdr3_aa,cdr3_nt,v_call,j_call,clone_size,cdr3_length,d_call
CSARAFTGELFF,TGCAGTGCTAGAGCCTTCACCGGGGAGCTGTTTTTT,TRBV20-1,TRBJ2-2,few,12,NA
CASRALDRLLDGYTF,TGTGCCAGCAGAGCACTGGACAGACTACTGGACGGCTACACCTTC,TRBV2,TRBJ1-2,NA,15,NA
CASSQAGLETQYF,TGTGCCAGCAGCCAAGCAGGGTTGGAGACCCAGTACTTC,TRBV4-2,TRBJ2-5,many,13,NA
CASSILQGRTEAFF,TGTGCCAGCAGCATCTTACAGGGACGCACTGAAGCTTTCTTT,TRBV7-2,TRBJ1-1,few,14,NA
CASSSGDFGTEAFF,TGTGCCAGCAGCTCCGGGGACTTCGGCACTGAAGCTTTCTTT,TRBV2,TRBJ1-1,once,14,NA
CASSIAPTYEQYF,TGTGCCAGCTCAATCGCCCCTACCTACGAGCAGTACTTC,TRBV7-3,TRBJ2-7,few,13,NA
CSARGLAGGPNSGANVLTF,TGCAGTGCCAGAGGACTAGCGGGAGGGCCTAACTCTGGGGCCAACGTCCTGACTTTC,TRBV20-1,TRBJ2-6,NA,19,TRBD2
CATSSGNTIYF,TGTGCCACCAGCTCTGGAAACACCATATATTTT,TRBV10-3,TRBJ1-3,many,11,NA
CASIKGGEIEAFF,TGTGCCAGCATCAAAGGAGGAGAGATTGAAGCTTTCTTT,TRBV7-9,TRBJ1-1,NA,13,NA
CASSFFGGSNQLQHF,TGTGCCAGCAGTTTCTTTGGCGGGAGCAATCAGCTCCAGCATTTT,TRBV12-3/TRBV12-4,TRBJ1-5,NA,15,NA
CATSDWEDEKLFF,TGTGCCACCAGTGATTGGGAAGATGAAAAACTGTTTTTT,TRBV24-1,TRBJ1-4,medium-sized,13,NA
CASSGQGDSGNTIYF,TGTGCCAGCAGCGGACAAGGGGACTCTGGAAACACCATATATTTT,TRBV7-2,TRBJ1-3,few,15,NA
CSAALALDTQYF,TGCAGCGCCGCACTAGCACTCGATACGCAGTATTTT,TRBV29-1,TRBJ2-3,NA,12,NA
CSARARPLAYEQYF,TGCAGTGCTAGAGCTCGCCCACTAGCCTACGAGCAGTACTTC,TRBV20-1,TRBJ2-7,few,14,NA
CASIAGVASGELFF,TGTGCCAGCATAGCCGGAGTTGCGTCCGGGGAGCTGTTTTTT,TRBV2,TRBJ2-2,NA,14,NA
CASSLMHLGTENTEAFF,TGTGCCAGCAGCTTAATGCACCTAGGGACTGAGAACACTGAAGCTTTCTTT,TRBV7-3,TRBJ1-1,NA,17,NA
CSARKGLAGHYEQYF,TGCAGTGCTAGAAAGGGACTAGCGGGCCACTACGAGCAGTACTTC,TRBV20-1,TRBJ2-7,NA,15,TRBD2
CSARGNTEAFF,TGCAGTGCTAGAGGGAACACTGAAGCTTTCTTT,TRBV20-1,TRBJ1-1,many,11,NA
CASSWGLADLLQETQYF,TGCGCCAGCAGCTGGGGACTAGCGGACCTCCTACAAGAGACCCAGTACTTC,TRBV5-1,TRBJ2-5,NA,17,TRBD2
CASVGIRVGTEAFF,TGTGCCAGCGTTGGAATCAGGGTAGGCACTGAAGCTTTCTTT,TRBV25-1,TRBJ1-1,once,14,NA
CASSYTDSPLHF,TGTGCCAGCAGTTACACGGATTCACCCCTCCACTTT,TRBV6-6,TRBJ1-6,few,12,NA
CASSYGGGRGLRQPQHF,TGTGCCAGCAGTTATGGGGGTGGGAGGGGGCTTCGTCAGCCCCAGCATTTT,TRBV12-3/TRBV12-4,TRBJ1-5,NA,17,TRBD1
CSVEDLASGRAGELFF,TGCAGCGTTGAAGATCTGGCTAGCGGGAGGGCCGGGGAGCTGTTTTTT,TRBV29-1,TRBJ2-2,NA,16,TRBD2
CVSSLPPGVGYEQYF,TGTGTCAGCAGCTTACCGCCGGGAGTAGGTTACGAGCAGTACTTC,TRBV2,TRBJ2-7,NA,15,NA
CASSVQGQETQYF,TGTGCCAGCAGCGTACAGGGCCAAGAGACCCAGTACTTC,TRBV9,TRBJ2-5,many,13,NA
CASSSRLAGGELFF,TGTGCCAGCAGTTCCCGACTAGCGGGAGGGGAGCTGTTTTTT,TRBV6-5,TRBJ2-2,NA,14,TRBD2